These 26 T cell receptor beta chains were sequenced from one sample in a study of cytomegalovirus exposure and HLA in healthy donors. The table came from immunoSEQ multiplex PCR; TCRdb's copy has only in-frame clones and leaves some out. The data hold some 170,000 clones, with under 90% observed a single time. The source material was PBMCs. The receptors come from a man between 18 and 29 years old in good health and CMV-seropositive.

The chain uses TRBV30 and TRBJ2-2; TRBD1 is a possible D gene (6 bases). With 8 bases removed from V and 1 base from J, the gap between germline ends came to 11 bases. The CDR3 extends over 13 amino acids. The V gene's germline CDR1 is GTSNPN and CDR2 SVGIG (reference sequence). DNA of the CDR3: TGTGCCCAGAGGGGACAGAACACCGGGGAGCTGTTTTTT. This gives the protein CAQRGQNTGELFF. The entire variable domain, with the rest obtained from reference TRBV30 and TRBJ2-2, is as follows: SQTIHQWPATLVQPVGSPLSLECTVEGTSNPNLYWYRQAAGRGLQLLFYSVGIGQISSEVPQNLSASRPQDRQFILSSKKLLLSDSGFYLCAQRGQNTGELFFGEGSRLTVL.

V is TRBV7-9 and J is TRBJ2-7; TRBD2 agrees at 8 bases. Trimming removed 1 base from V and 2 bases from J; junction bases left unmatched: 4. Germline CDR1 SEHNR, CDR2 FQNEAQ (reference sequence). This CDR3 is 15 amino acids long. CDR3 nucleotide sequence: TGTGCCAGCAGCTTAGGCGGGAGGAAAACCTACGAGCAGTACTTC. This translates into CASSLGGRKTYEQYF.

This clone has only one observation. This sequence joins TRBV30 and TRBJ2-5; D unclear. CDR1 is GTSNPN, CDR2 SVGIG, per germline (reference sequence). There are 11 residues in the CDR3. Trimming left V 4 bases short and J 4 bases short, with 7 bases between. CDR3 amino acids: CAWTPLETQYF. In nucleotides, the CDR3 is TGTGCCTGGACTCCCTTAGAGACCCAGTACTTC.

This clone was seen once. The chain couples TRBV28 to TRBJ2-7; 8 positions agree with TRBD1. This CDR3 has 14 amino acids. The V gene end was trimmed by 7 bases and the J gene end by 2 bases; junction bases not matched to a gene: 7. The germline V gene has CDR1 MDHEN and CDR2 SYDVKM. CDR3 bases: TGTGCCAGCACCGACGGACAGGGTACCTACGAGCAGTACTTC. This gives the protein CASTDGQGTYEQYF. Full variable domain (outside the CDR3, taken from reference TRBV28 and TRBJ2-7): DVKVTQSSRYLVKRTGEKVFLECVQDMDHENMFWYRQDPGLGLRLIYFSYDVKMKEKGDIPEGYSVSREKKERFSLILESASTNQTSMYLCASTDGQGTYEQYFGPGTRLTVT.

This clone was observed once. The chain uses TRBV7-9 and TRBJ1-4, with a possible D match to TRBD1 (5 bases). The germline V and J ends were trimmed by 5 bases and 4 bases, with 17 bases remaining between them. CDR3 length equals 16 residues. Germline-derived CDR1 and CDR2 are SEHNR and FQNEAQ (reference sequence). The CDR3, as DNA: TGTGCCAGCAGCCTCCGTCAAGGAGGGGATAATGAAAAACTGTTTTTT. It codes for CASSLRQGGDNEKLFF.

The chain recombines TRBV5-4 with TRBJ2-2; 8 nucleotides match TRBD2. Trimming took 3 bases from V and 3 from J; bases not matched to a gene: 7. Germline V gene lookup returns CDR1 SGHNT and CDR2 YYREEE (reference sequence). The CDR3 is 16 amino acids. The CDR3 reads CASSSKRESYTGELFF. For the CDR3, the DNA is TGTGCCAGCAGCTCTAAGCGGGAGTCCTACACCGGGGAGCTGTTTTTT.

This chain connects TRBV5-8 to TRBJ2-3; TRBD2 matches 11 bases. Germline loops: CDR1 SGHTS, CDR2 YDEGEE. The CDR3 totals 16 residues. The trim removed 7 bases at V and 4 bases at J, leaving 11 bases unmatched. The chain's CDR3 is CASPIAGGRAADTQYF. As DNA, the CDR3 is TGTGCCAGCCCAATAGCGGGAGGGCGAGCTGCAGATACGCAGTATTTT.

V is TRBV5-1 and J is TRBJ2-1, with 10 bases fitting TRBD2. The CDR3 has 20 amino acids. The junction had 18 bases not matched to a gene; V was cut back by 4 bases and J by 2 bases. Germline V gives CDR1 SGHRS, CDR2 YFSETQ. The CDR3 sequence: CASSQLGGLAGVTAYNEQFF. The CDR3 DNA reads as TGCGCCAGCAGCCAACTCGGGGGGCTAGCGGGAGTAACCGCCTACAATGAGCAGTTCTTC.

The chain's CDR3 is CASSLSGLGIPNIQYF. As DNA, the CDR3 is TGTGCCAGCAGTTTATCGGGGCTCGGAATCCCGAACATTCAGTACTTC. This chain connects TRBV27 to TRBJ2-4; D possibly corresponds to TRBD1 (5 bases). The CDR3 runs 16 residues. V was shortened by 0 bases and J by 7 bases, with 16 bases between the two germline ends. Germline loops: CDR1 MNHEY, CDR2 SMNVEV (reference sequence).

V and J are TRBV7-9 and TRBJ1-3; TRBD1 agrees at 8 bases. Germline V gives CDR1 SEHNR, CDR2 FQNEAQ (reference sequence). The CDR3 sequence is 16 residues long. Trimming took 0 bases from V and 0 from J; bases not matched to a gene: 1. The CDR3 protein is CASSLAGTGSGNTIYF. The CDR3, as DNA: TGTGCCAGCAGCTTAGCTGGGACAGGCTCTGGAAACACCATATATTTT.

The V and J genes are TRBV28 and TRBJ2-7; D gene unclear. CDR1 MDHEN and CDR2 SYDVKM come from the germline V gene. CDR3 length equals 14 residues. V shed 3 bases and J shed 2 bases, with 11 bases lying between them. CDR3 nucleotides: TGTGCCAGCAGTTTTGTCAGGCACGCCTACGAGCAGTACTTC. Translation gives CASSFVRHAYEQYF.

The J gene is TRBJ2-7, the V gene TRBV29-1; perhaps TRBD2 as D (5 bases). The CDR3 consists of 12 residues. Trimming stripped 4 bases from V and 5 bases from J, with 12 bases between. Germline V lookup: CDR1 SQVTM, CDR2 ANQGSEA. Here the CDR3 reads CSVGASRHEQYF. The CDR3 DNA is TGCAGCGTTGGGGCTAGCCGACACGAGCAGTACTTC.

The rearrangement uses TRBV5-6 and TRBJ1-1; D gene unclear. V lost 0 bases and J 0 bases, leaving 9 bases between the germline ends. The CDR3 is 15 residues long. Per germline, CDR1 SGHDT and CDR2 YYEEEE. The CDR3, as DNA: TGTGCCAGCAGCTTGGCCGGCAGGTTGAACACTGAAGCTTTCTTT. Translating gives CASSLAGRLNTEAFF.

The CDR3 protein is CSVEGLIGLAGRSGSYNEQFF. In DNA, the CDR3 is TGCAGCGTTGAAGGCCTTATAGGTCTAGCCGGAAGGTCGGGGTCCTACAATGAGCAGTTCTTC. The chain has TRBV29-1 and TRBJ2-1; possible D gene TRBD2, 5 bases. Germline CDR1 is SQVTM and CDR2 is ANQGSEA. V was shortened by 1 base and J by 1 base, with 29 bases between the two germline ends. The length of the CDR3 is 21 residues.

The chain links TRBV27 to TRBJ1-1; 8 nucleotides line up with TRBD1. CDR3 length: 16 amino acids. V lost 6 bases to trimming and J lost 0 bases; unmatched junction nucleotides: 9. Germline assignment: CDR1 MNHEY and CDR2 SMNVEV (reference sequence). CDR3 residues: CASSNRGQVMNTEAFF. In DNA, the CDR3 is TGTGCCAGCAGCAATCGGGGACAGGTAATGAACACTGAAGCTTTCTTT.

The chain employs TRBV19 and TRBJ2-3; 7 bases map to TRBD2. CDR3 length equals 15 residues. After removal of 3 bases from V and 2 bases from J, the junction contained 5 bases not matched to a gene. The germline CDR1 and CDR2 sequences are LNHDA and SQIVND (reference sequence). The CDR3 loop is CASSIVGGTTDTQYF. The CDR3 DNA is TGTGCCAGTAGTATTGTGGGAGGGACCACAGATACGCAGTATTTT.

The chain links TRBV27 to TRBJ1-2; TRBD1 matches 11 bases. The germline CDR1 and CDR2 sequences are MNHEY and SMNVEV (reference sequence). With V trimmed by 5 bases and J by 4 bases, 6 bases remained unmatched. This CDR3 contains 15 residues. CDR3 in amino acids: CASSPGQGGFYGYTF. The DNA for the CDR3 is TGTGCCAGCAGTCCGGGACAGGGGGGGTTCTATGGCTACACCTTC.

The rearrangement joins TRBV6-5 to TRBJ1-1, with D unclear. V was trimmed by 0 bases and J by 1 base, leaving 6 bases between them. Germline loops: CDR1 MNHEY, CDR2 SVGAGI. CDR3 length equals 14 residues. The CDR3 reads CASSYSEGNTEAFF. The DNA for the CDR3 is TGTGCCAGCAGTTACTCGGAGGGGAACACTGAAGCTTTCTTT.

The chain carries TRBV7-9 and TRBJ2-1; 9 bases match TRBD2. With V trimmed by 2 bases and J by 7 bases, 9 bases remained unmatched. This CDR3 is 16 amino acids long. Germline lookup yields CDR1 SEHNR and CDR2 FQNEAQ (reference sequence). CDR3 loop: CASSLRAGGPSNEQFF. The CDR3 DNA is TGTGCCAGCAGCTTACGGGCGGGAGGGCCCTCAAATGAGCAGTTCTTC.

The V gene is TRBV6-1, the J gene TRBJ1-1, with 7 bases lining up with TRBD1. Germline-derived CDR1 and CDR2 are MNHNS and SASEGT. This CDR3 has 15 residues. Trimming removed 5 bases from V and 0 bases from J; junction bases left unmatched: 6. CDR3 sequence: CASSLQGSLNTEAFF. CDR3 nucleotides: TGTGCCAGCAGTTTACAGGGGTCCCTGAACACTGAAGCTTTCTTT.

CDR3 DNA sequence: TGTGCCAGCAGCTTAGCGCTCACAGCCTACAATGAGCAGTTCTTC. This gives the protein CASSLALTAYNEQFF. The gene calls are TRBV7-9 and TRBJ2-1; D unclear. CDR1 SEHNR and CDR2 FQNEAQ come from the germline V gene (reference sequence). The CDR3 spans 15 residues. V lost 0 bases and J 2 bases, leaving 8 bases between the germline ends.

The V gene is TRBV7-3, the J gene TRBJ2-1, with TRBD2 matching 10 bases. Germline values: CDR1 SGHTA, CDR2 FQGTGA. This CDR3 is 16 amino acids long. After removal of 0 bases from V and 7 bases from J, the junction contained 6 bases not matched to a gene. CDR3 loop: CASSLTPGLAFNEQFF. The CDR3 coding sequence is TGTGCCAGCAGCTTAACTCCGGGACTAGCGTTTAATGAGCAGTTCTTC.

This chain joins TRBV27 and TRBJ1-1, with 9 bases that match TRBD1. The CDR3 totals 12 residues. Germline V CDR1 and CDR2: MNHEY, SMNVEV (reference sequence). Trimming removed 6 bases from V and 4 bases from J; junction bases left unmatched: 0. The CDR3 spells CASRTGGTEAFF. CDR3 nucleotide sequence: TGTGCCAGCAGGACAGGGGGCACTGAAGCTTTCTTT.

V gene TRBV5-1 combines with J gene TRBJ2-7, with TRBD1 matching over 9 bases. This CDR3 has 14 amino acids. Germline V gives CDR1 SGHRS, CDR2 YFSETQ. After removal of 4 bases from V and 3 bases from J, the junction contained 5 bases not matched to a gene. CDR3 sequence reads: CASSPGQGFYEQYF. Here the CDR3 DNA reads TGCGCCAGCAGCCCGGGACAGGGATTCTACGAGCAGTACTTC.

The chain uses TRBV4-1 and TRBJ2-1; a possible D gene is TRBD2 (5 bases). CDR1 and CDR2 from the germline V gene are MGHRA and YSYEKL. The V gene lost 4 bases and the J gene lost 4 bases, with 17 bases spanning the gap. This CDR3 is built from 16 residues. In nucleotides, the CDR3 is TGCGCCAGCAGCCCCGGCGGGTTGCGGTATTACAATGAGCAGTTCTTC. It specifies CASSPGGLRYYNEQFF.

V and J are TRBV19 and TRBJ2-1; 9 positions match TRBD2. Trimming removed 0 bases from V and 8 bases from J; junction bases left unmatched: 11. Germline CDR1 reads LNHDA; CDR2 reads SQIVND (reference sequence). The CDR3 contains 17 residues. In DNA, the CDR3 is TGTGCCAGTAGTATAGAGACCCCGGGACTAGCAGGGGATGAGCAGTTCTTC. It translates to CASSIETPGLAGDEQFF.